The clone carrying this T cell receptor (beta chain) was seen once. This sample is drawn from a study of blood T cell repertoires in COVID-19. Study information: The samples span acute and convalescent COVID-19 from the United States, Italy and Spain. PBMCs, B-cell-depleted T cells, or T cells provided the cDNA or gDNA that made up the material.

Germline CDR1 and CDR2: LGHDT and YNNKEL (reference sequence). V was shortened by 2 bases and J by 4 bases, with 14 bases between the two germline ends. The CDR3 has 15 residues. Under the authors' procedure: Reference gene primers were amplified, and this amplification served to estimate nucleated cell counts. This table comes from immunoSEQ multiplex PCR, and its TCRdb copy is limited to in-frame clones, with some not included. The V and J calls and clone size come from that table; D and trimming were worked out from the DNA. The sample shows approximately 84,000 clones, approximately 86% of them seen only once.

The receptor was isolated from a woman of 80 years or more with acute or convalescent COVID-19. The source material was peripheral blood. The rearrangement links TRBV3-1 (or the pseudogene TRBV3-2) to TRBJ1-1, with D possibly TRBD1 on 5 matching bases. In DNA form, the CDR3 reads TGTGCCAGCAGCCAAAGGTGGGGGGGGAGCACTGAAGCTTTCTTT. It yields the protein CASSQRWGGSTEAFF.